The present T cell receptor (beta chain) was sequenced within a study of cytomegalovirus exposure and HLA in healthy donors. Trimming removed 2 bases from V and 0 bases from J, with 7 bases in between. Germline assignment: CDR1 SGHTA and CDR2 FQGTGA. This CDR3 spans 14 amino acids. This PCR relied on a set of 60 Vbeta primers and 13 Jbeta primers. Assay: immunoSEQ multiplex PCR; the TCRdb copy retains only in-frame clones and omits some. The sample includes about 190,000 clones, under 80% of them seen just once. Donors in the study were healthy people who gave bone marrow. This clone was detected once.

The chain carries TRBV7-3 and TRBJ1-1; D is possibly TRBD1 (5 bases). This TCR was sampled from a man younger than 45 in good health and CMV-seropositive. The specimen sequenced was PBMCs. CDR3 coding DNA: TGTGCCAGCAGCTTACAGGGCTTGAACACTGAAGCTTTCTTT. Residues: CASSLQGLNTEAFF.